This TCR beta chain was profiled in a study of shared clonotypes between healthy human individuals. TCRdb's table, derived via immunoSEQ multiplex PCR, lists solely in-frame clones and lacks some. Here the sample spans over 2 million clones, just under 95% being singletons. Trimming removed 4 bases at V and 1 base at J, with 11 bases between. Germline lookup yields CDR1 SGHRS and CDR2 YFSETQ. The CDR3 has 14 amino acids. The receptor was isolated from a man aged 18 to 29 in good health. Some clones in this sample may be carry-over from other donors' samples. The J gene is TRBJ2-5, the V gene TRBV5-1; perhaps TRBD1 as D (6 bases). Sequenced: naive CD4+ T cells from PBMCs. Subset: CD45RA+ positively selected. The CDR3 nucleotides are TGCGCCAGCAGCCCGGGACATACCCAAGAGACCCAGTACTTC. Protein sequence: CASSPGHTQETQYF.